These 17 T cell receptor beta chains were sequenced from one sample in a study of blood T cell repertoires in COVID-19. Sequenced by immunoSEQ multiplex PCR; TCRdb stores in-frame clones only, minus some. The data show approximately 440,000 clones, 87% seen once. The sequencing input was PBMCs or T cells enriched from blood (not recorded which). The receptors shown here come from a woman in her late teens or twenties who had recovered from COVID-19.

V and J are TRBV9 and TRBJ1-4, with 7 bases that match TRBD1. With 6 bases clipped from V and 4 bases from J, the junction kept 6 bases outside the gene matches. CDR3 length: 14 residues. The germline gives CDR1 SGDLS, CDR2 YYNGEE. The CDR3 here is CASTPTGLNEKLFF. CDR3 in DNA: TGTGCCAGCACCCCGACAGGGCTTAATGAAAAACTGTTTTTT. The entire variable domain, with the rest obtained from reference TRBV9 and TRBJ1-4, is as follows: DSGVTQTPKHLITATGQRVTLRCSPRSGDLSVYWYQQSLDQGLQFLIQYYNGEERAKGNILERFSAQQFPDLHSELNLSSLELGDSALYFCASTPTGLNEKLFFGSGTQLSVL.

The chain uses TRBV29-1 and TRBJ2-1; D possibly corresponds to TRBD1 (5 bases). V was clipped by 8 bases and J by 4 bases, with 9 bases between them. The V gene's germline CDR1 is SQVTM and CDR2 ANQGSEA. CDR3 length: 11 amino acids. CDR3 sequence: CSCRAYNEQFF. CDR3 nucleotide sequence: TGCAGCTGCAGGGCTTACAATGAGCAGTTCTTC.

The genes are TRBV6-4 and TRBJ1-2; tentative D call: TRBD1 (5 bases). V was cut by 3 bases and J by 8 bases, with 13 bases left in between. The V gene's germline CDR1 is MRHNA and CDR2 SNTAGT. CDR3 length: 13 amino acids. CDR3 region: CASSEEEGSGYTF. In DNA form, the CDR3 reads TGTGCCAGCAGTGAGGAGGAGGGGAGCGGCTACACCTTC.

The CDR3 is CATLFTSSYNSPLHF. CDR3 coding DNA: TGTGCCACCCTTTTCACGAGCTCCTATAATTCACCCCTCCACTTT. This chain uses TRBV28 with TRBJ1-6; D remains unclear. The CDR3 consists of 15 residues. Germline CDR1 reads MDHEN; CDR2 reads SYDVKM. V was clipped by 10 bases and J by 0 bases, with 13 bases between them.

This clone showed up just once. DNA for the CDR3: TGTGCCAGCAGCCTAACCGGACTAGCCGGAGATACGCAGTATTTT. Its translation is CASSLTGLAGDTQYF. The V gene is TRBV27, the J gene TRBJ2-3, with 8 bases lining up with TRBD2. This CDR3 comprises 15 residues. The trim removed 6 bases at V and 5 bases at J, leaving 10 bases unmatched. Looked up from germline, CDR1 is MNHEY and CDR2 is SMNVEV (reference sequence).

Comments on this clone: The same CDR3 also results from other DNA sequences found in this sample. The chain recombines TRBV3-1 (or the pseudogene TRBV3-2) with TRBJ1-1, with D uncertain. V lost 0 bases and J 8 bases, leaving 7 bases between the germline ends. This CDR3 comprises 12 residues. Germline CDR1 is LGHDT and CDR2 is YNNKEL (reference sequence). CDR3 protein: CASSQDRGEAFF. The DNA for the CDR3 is TGTGCCAGCAGCCAAGATAGAGGGGAAGCTTTCTTT.

CDR3 protein: CATSTGGSITGYGYTF. The CDR3 nucleotides read TGTGCCACCAGCACTGGAGGGTCTATAACGGGCTATGGCTACACCTTC. This rearrangement joins TRBV15 to TRBJ1-2, with unresolved D. The CDR3 has 16 residues. V was pared by 4 bases and J by 4 bases, with 19 bases between. Germline V gene lookup returns CDR1 LNHNV and CDR2 YYDKDF (reference sequence).

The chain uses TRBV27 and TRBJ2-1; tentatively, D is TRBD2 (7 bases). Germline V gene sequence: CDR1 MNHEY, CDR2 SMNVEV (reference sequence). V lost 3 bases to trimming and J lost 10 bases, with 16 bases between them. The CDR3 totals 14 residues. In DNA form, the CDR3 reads TGTGCCAGCAGTTTTGGGGGGGGGCGAGGCGAGCAGTTCTTC. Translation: CASSFGGGRGEQFF.

CDR3 region: CASSASKTGNLNEQFF. The CDR3 DNA is TGTGCCAGCAGTGCGTCTAAGACAGGGAATCTAAACGAACAGTTCTTC. This chain uses TRBV25-1 with TRBJ2-1, with 7 bases aligning to TRBD1. The germline V gene encodes CDR1 MGHDK and CDR2 SYGVNS. Unmatched junction bases numbered 19, after V lost 4 bases and J lost 13 bases. The CDR3 consists of 16 residues. Variable domain in full (rest from reference TRBV25-1 and TRBJ2-1): EADIYQTPRYLVIGTGKKITLECSQTMGHDKMYWYQQDPGMELHLIHYSYGVNSTEKGDLSSESTVSRIRTEHFPLTLESARPSHTSQYLCASSASKTGNLNEQFFGPGTRLTVL.

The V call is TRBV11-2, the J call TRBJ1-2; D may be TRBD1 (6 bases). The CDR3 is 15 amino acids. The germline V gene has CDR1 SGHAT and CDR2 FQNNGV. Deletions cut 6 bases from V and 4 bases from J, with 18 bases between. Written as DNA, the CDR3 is TGTGCCAGCAGTCTACAGGGCGCGGTTGGCTATGGCTACACCTTC. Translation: CASSLQGAVGYGYTF.

CDR3 coding DNA: TGTGCCAGCAGTGCCGGGAGCACGAATCAGCCCCAGCATTTT. This gives the protein CASSAGSTNQPQHF. The chain carries TRBV27 and TRBJ1-5, with no clear D. The CDR3 runs to 14 residues. CDR1 is MNHEY and CDR2 is SMNVEV in the germline V gene (reference sequence). The V end was cut by 5 bases, the J end by 4 bases, with 12 bases between.

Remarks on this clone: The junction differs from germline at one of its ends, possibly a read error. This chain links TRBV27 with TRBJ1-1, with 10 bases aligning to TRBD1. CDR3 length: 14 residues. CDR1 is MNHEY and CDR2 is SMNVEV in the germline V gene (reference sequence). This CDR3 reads CAGSPWTGGIEAFF. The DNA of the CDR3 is TGTGCCGGCAGTCCCTGGACAGGGGGGATCGAAGCTTTCTTT.

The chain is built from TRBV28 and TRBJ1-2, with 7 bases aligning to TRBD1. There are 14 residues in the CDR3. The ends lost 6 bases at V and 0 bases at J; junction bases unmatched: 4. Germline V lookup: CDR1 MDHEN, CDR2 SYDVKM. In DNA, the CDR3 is TGTGCCAGCAGGCCTGACAGGGCTAACTATGGCTACACCTTC. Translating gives CASRPDRANYGYTF.

The CDR3 loop is CASSPYRQGATANEKLFF. As DNA, the CDR3 is TGTGCCAGCAGTCCCTACCGACAGGGAGCTACGGCTAATGAAAAACTGTTTTTT. The chain uses TRBV27 and TRBJ1-4; 7 bases are a match to TRBD1. J gave up 3 bases and V 5 bases, and 15 bases lay outside the gene matches. The CDR3 loop spans 18 amino acids. Germline assignment: CDR1 MNHEY and CDR2 SMNVEV (reference sequence).

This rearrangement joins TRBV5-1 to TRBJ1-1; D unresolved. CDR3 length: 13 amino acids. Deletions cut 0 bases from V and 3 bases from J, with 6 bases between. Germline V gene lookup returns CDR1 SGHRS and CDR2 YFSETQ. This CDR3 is CASSLDGDTEAFF. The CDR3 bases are TGCGCCAGCAGCTTGGACGGGGACACTGAAGCTTTCTTT.

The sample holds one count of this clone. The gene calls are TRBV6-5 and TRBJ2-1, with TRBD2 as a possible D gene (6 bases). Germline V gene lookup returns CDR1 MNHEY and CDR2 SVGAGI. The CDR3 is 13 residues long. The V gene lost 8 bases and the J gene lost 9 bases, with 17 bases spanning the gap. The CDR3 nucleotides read TGTGCCAGCGCTGCCGGGACCGGGGGTGAGCAGTTCTTC. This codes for CASAAGTGGEQFF.

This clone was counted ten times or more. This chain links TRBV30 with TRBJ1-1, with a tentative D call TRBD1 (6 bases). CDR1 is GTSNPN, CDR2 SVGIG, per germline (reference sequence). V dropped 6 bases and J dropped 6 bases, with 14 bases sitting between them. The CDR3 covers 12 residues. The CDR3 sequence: CACWTEKSEAFF. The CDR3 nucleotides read TGTGCCTGTTGGACAGAAAAGTCTGAAGCTTTCTTT.